This entry lists 8 T cell receptor beta chains sequenced from one sample in a study of cytomegalovirus exposure and HLA in healthy donors. Researchers ran the PCR with 60 Vbeta and 13 Jbeta primers. Clones were sequenced by immunoSEQ multiplex PCR, and TCRdb holds only the in-frame ones, with some missing. This sample has 150,000 or so clones; 60% to 80% occur once, and the top ten carry roughly an eighth. The source material was PBMCs. Receptors originate from a man over 45 in good health and CMV-seropositive.

The sample holds one count of this clone. V gene TRBV19 combines with J gene TRBJ2-5; 11 bases fit TRBD2. CDR1 and CDR2 from the germline V gene are LNHDA and SQIVND (reference sequence). The CDR3 has 13 amino acids. V lost 10 bases, J lost 4 bases, and 5 bases stayed unmatched. The CDR3 reads CATKTSGVETQYF. The CDR3 DNA sequence: TGTGCCACCAAGACTAGCGGGGTAGAGACCCAGTACTTC.

The V and J genes are TRBV11-2 and TRBJ1-5; D uncertain. The CDR3 has 13 residues. CDR1 and CDR2 from the germline V gene are SGHAT and FQNNGV. With 5 bases removed from V and 5 bases from J, the gap between germline ends came to 10 bases. CDR3 residues: CASSPGVDQPQHF. The DNA for the CDR3 is TGTGCCAGCAGCCCCGGAGTAGATCAGCCCCAGCATTTT. The variable domain in full, completed from reference TRBV11-2 and TRBJ1-5, reads EAGVAQSPRYKIIEKRQSVAFWCNPISGHATLYWYQQILGQGPKLLIQFQNNGVVDDSQLPKDRFSAERLKGVDSTLKIQPAKLEDSAVYLCASSPGVDQPQHFGDGTRLSIL.

This clone was recorded only once. The chain is built from TRBV9 and TRBJ1-4; D gene uncertain. Germline CDR1 reads SGDLS; CDR2 reads YYNGEE. This CDR3 comprises 13 residues. V lost 0 bases and J lost 2, with 2 bases in between. DNA of the CDR3: TGTGCCAGCAGCGTAGCTACTAATGAAAAACTGTTTTTT. Encoded protein: CASSVATNEKLFF.

This chain uses TRBV28 with TRBJ2-7; 10 bases agree with TRBD2. This CDR3 has 14 residues. Germline CDR1 is MDHEN and CDR2 is SYDVKM. V shed 5 bases and J 5 bases; nucleotides not matched to a gene: 6. The CDR3 DNA reads TGTGCCAGCAGTAGCGGGGGGGCTCGGGACGAGCAGTACGTC. Residues: CASSSGGARDEQYV.

V is TRBV7-2 and J is TRBJ1-1; D may be TRBD1 (5 bases). Trimming pared 4 bases from V and 0 bases from J, leaving 9 bases between. CDR1 is SGHTA, CDR2 FQGNSA, per germline. The CDR3 covers 14 residues. For the CDR3, the DNA is TGTGCCAGCAGCTCGGGACTGCTGAACACTGAAGCTTTCTTT. This gives the protein CASSSGLLNTEAFF.

This clone was recorded only once. This sequence joins TRBV15 and TRBJ1-3; possible D gene TRBD1, 5 bases. Trimming stripped 2 bases from V and 0 bases from J, with 17 bases between. CDR1 and CDR2 from the germline V gene are LNHNV and YYDKDF (reference sequence). This CDR3 spans 18 amino acids. The CDR3 DNA follows: TGTGCCACCAGCAGATCGGGACTGGCTTTAAGCTCTGGAAACACCATATATTTT. Its protein is CATSRSGLALSSGNTIYF.

V gene TRBV25-1 combines with J gene TRBJ1-6; 7 bases fit TRBD1. Germline CDR1 and CDR2: MGHDK and SYGVNS. V lost 7 bases to trimming and J lost 10 bases; unmatched junction nucleotides: 7. The CDR3 sequence is 13 residues long. The CDR3 DNA is TGTGCCAGCAACGACAGGGAGGCCTCACCCCTCCACTTT. Its protein is CASNDREASPLHF.

This sequence joins TRBV5-4 and TRBJ1-1; D not certain. Germline V CDR1 and CDR2: SGHNT, YYREEE (reference sequence). Trimming cost V 4 bases and J 2 bases, with 9 bases left between them. This CDR3 contains 13 residues. DNA of the CDR3: TGTGCCAGCAGCGAAAAGCGAAACACTGAAGCTTTCTTT. Encoded protein: CASSEKRNTEAFF.